This T cell receptor beta chain was sequenced during a study of T cell responses to AZD1222 COVID-19 vaccine. Measured with immunoSEQ multiplex PCR; TCRdb has only the in-frame clones, and not every one. Altogether about 120,000 clones are present, more than 85% being singletons, with the ten largest covering about 7.1%. The CDR3 consists of 12 residues. CDR1 MNHEY and CDR2 SMNVEV come from the germline V gene (reference sequence). With V trimmed by 7 bases and J by 5 bases, 4 bases remained unmatched. The source of this sequence is an adult who received the AZD1222 COVID-19 vaccine. The sequencing used peripheral blood, collected 28 days after the second AZD1222 dose. V and J are TRBV27 and TRBJ1-2; TRBD1 matches 7 bases. The CDR3 DNA sequence: TGTGCCAGCATCGGACAGGATTATGGCTACACCTTC. This encodes CASIGQDYGYTF.